The 22 T cell receptor beta chains below all came from one sample that was sequenced in a study of blood T cell repertoires in COVID-19. The assay was immunoSEQ multiplex PCR, and TCRdb's table has in-frame clones only and misses some. This sample has about 290,000 clones, with around four fifths found just once. The sequencing sample was made of peripheral blood. The receptors stem from a woman aged 50 to 60 with active or convalescent COVID-19.

The V and J genes are TRBV29-1 and TRBJ1-1, with 8 bases that match TRBD1. After removal of 6 bases from V and 5 bases from J, the junction contained 5 bases not matched to a gene. This CDR3 spans 12 amino acids. Germline CDR1 reads SQVTM; CDR2 reads ANQGSEA. The CDR3 loop reads CSVLTGATEAFF. The CDR3 nucleotides read TGCAGCGTCTTGACAGGGGCTACTGAAGCTTTCTTT.

This clone showed up just once. The chain links TRBV13 to TRBJ1-1, with unresolved D. V lost 0 bases to trimming and J lost 7 bases, with 18 bases between them. CDR1 is PRHDT, CDR2 FYEKMQ, per germline (reference sequence). This CDR3 contains 16 residues. The CDR3 sequence is CASSLGLGAREDEAFF. CDR3 in DNA: TGTGCCAGCAGCTTAGGTTTGGGTGCGCGGGAAGATGAAGCTTTCTTT.

The genes are TRBV20-1 and TRBJ1-2; maybe TRBD1 (5 bases). Germline lookup yields CDR1 DFQATT and CDR2 SNEGSKA (reference sequence). Trimming removed 3 bases at V and 4 bases at J, with 18 bases between. CDR3 length equals 15 residues. The CDR3 protein is CSASQQAGGFYGYTF. As DNA, the CDR3 is TGCAGTGCTAGTCAACAGGCCGGAGGGTTCTATGGCTACACCTTC.

The CDR3 bases are TGTGCCAGCAGCGCTCAGGGGGCTGGTGGCTACACCTTC. It codes for CASSAQGAGGYTF. The chain combines TRBV7-9 with TRBJ1-2; 8 bases align to TRBD1. The junction had 6 bases not matched to a gene; V was cut back by 5 bases and J by 7 bases. CDR3 length equals 13 residues. Germline lookup yields CDR1 SEHNR and CDR2 FQNEAQ (reference sequence).

Regarding this clone: An end of the junction does not agree with germline; a read error may underlie this. CDR3 protein: CASIETGISYEQYF. The DNA of the CDR3 is TGTGCCAGCATTGAAACAGGGATCTCCTACGAGCAGTACTTC. J is TRBJ2-7 and V is TRBV6-1; weak D call: TRBD1 (6 bases). Looked up from germline, CDR1 is MNHNS and CDR2 is SASEGT. The CDR3 runs 14 residues.

CDR3 nucleotides: TGTGCCAGCAGTGAAGCGCGCGGGAGGGGGATCTACGAGCAGTACTTC. Its translation is CASSEARGRGIYEQYF. The chain carries TRBV6-1 and TRBJ2-7; TRBD2 agrees at 9 bases. Trimming at V came to 0 bases and at J to 3 bases, leaving 6 bases not matched to a gene. The CDR3 consists of 16 residues. CDR1 MNHNS and CDR2 SASEGT come from the germline V gene.

The chain recombines TRBV6-5 with TRBJ2-1; 10 bases are a match to TRBD2. The trim removed 11 bases at V and 6 bases at J, leaving 10 bases unmatched. The CDR3 covers 14 residues. CDR1 MNHEY and CDR2 SVGAGI come from the germline V gene. The CDR3 sequence is CAGKTSGTINEQFF. The CDR3 DNA sequence: TGTGCCGGCAAAACTAGCGGGACCATCAATGAGCAGTTCTTC.

V usage is TRBV4-1 and J usage is TRBJ1-1; no clear D. The germline V gene has CDR1 MGHRA and CDR2 YSYEKL. V was shortened by 5 bases and J by 0 bases, with 10 bases between the two germline ends. The CDR3 has 14 residues. For the CDR3, the DNA is TGCGCCAGCAGCTGGTCAGTCCTGAACACTGAAGCTTTCTTT. It encodes CASSWSVLNTEAFF.

This clone was seen a single time. The J gene is TRBJ1-1, the V gene TRBV7-9, with D possibly matching TRBD1 (6 bases). Between the trimmed V and J ends, which lost 5 bases and 4 bases, there was a span of 17 bases. The germline V gene has CDR1 SEHNR and CDR2 FQNEAQ (reference sequence). This CDR3 spans 15 amino acids. The CDR3 DNA sequence: TGTGCCAGCAGCCTAAACCAGGGGTGGGGCACTGAAGCTTTCTTT. The encoded protein is CASSLNQGWGTEAFF.

The genes are TRBV2 and TRBJ2-3, with 7 bases that match TRBD1. The CDR3 runs to 17 residues. With 2 bases clipped from V and 0 bases from J, the junction kept 8 bases outside the gene matches. Per the germline V gene, CDR1 is SNHLY and CDR2 is FYNNEI. In DNA, the CDR3 is TGTGCCAGCAGTGAATCGGACAGGACACCTAGCACAGATACGCAGTATTTT. This encodes CASSESDRTPSTDTQYF.

The chain couples TRBV29-1 to TRBJ2-4; TRBD1 aligns across 7 bases. Germline V gene sequence: CDR1 SQVTM, CDR2 ANQGSEA. This CDR3 has 15 residues. V shed 5 bases, J shed 1 base, and the junction held 8 bases outside the gene matches. As DNA, the CDR3 is TGCAGCGTTAAAAGACAGGGAAGGGCCAAAAACATTCAGTACTTC. Its protein is CSVKRQGRAKNIQYF.

The chain is built from TRBV29-1 and TRBJ2-6; TRBD1 matches 7 bases. Germline-derived CDR1 and CDR2 are SQVTM and ANQGSEA. Trimming at V came to 6 bases and at J to 1 base, leaving 6 bases not matched to a gene. There are 15 residues in the CDR3. CDR3 region: CSVEQGTSGANVLTF. Here the CDR3 DNA reads TGCAGCGTAGAACAGGGGACATCTGGGGCCAACGTCCTGACTTTC.

V gene TRBV5-1 combines with J gene TRBJ2-3, with 7 bases lining up with TRBD1. This CDR3 is 17 amino acids long. Germline assignment: CDR1 SGHRS and CDR2 YFSETQ. After removal of 4 bases from V and 5 bases from J, the junction contained 16 bases not matched to a gene. The CDR3 sequence: CASSPRWGRGKVDTQYF. CDR3 bases: TGCGCCAGCAGCCCCAGGTGGGGCAGGGGGAAGGTAGATACGCAGTATTTT.

The chain combines TRBV3-1 (or the pseudogene TRBV3-2) with TRBJ1-2, with D possibly matching TRBD1 (5 bases). V lost 4 bases and J lost 7, with 13 bases in between. Germline CDR1 and CDR2: LGHDT and YNNKEL (reference sequence). The length of the CDR3 is 13 residues. CDR3 residues: CASSPGESFGYTF. Written as DNA, the CDR3 is TGTGCCAGCAGCCCGGGGGAGTCGTTTGGCTACACCTTC.

The chain is built from TRBV18 and TRBJ2-1; 7 bases fit TRBD1. Germline trimming cut 2 bases from V and 6 bases from J; bases unmatched to any gene: 1. CDR1 and CDR2 from the germline V gene are KGHSH and LQKENI. This CDR3 region has 13 residues. CDR3 sequence: CASSPTGVNEQFF. CDR3 coding DNA: TGTGCCAGCTCACCAACAGGGGTCAATGAGCAGTTCTTC. The full variable domain, its missing parts supplied by reference TRBV18 and TRBJ2-1, is NAGVMQNPRHLVRRRGQEARLRCSPMKGHSHVYWYRQLPEEGLKFMVYLQKENIIDESGMPKERFSAEFPKEGPSILRIQQVVRGDSAAYFCASSPTGVNEQFFGPGTRLTVL.

The V call is TRBV10-3, the J call TRBJ2-3; a weak D match, TRBD2 (6 bases). CDR1 and CDR2 (germline): ENHRY, SYGVKD. The CDR3 has 15 amino acids. V was pared by 7 bases and J by 4 bases, with 18 bases between. Here the CDR3 reads CAIKLRDSDADTQYF. The CDR3 DNA reads TGTGCCATCAAGCTCCGGGACTCCGACGCAGATACGCAGTATTTT.

This clone was seen only once. The rearrangement links TRBV10-2 to TRBJ2-1, with a tentative D call TRBD2 (5 bases). Germline-derived CDR1 and CDR2 are WSHSY and SAAADI. V dropped 6 bases and J dropped 6 bases, with 18 bases sitting between them. CDR3 length equals 15 residues. DNA of the CDR3: TGCGCCAGCAGCCTTGGCTCTAGCTGGGGCAATGAGCAGTTCTTC. Translating it yields CASSLGSSWGNEQFF.

The chain combines TRBV7-6 with TRBJ1-2; 9 bases match TRBD1. V lost 2 bases and J lost 4; bases outside the gene matches: 11. The CDR3 is 17 residues long. CDR1 is SGHVS and CDR2 is FNYEAQ in the germline V gene. Here the CDR3 DNA reads TGTGCCAGCAGCTTAACAGGGGGCATCACCGCCGGCTATGGCTACACCTTC. Encoded protein: CASSLTGGITAGYGYTF.

The J gene is TRBJ2-7, the V gene TRBV3-1 (or the pseudogene TRBV3-2); 13 bases align to TRBD2. V dropped 3 bases and J dropped 3; count of bases not matched to a gene: 2. CDR3 size: 15 residues. Germline CDR1 LGHDT, CDR2 YNNKEL (reference sequence). Here the CDR3 reads CASSQGLAGSYEQYF. The CDR3 bases are TGTGCCAGCAGCCAGGGACTAGCGGGGAGCTACGAGCAGTACTTC.

The V call is TRBV2, the J call TRBJ1-1; TRBD1 is a possible D gene (5 bases). The CDR3 runs 14 residues. Between the trimmed V and J ends, which lost 8 bases and 1 base, there was a span of 14 bases. Looked up from germline, CDR1 is SNHLY and CDR2 is FYNNEI. CDR3 nucleotide sequence: TGTGCCAGCGGATTATACAGGACGAACACTGAAGCTTTCTTT. Translated: CASGLYRTNTEAFF.

This rearrangement joins TRBV3-1 (or the pseudogene TRBV3-2) to TRBJ2-3, with D maybe TRBD1 (6 bases). V lost 9 bases and J 5 bases, leaving 12 bases between the germline ends. The CDR3 totals 12 residues. Germline loops: CDR1 LGHDT, CDR2 YNNKEL (reference sequence). The CDR3 DNA is TGTGCCAGTGAACTAGGGGGAGATACGCAGTATTTT. Translated: CASELGGDTQYF.

V gene TRBV29-1 combines with J gene TRBJ1-5, with 7 bases matching TRBD1. The CDR3 sequence is 14 residues long. V lost 4 bases to trimming and J lost 7 bases; unmatched junction nucleotides: 10. Germline values: CDR1 SQVTM, CDR2 ANQGSEA. The CDR3 DNA is TGCAGCGTTGGCCCAGGGGGATCGGGCCAGCCCCAGCATTTT. It yields the protein CSVGPGGSGQPQHF.